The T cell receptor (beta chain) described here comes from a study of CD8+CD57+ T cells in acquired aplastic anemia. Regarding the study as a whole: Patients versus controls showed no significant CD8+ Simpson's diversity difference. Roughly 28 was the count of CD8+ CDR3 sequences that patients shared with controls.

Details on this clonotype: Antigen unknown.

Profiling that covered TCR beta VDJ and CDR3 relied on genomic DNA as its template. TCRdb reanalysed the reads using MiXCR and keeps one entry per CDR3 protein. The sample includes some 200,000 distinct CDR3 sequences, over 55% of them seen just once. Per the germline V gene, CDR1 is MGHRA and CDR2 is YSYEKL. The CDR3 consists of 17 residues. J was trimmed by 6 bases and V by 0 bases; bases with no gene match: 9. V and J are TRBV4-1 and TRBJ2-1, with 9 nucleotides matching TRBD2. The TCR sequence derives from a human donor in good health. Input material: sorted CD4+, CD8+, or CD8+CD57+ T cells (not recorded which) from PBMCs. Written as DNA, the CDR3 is TGCGCCAGCAGCCAAGATAGGCGGGGGGGCCTTCTCAATGAGCAGTTCTTC. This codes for CASSQDRRGGLLNEQFF.